These 14 T cell receptor beta chains were sequenced from one sample in a study of T cells in Graves' hyperthyroidism and ophthalmopathy. Template material for amplifying TCR beta CDR3 regions consisted of RNA transcripts. Carried out on the TCR CDR3, a first-round RT-PCR used the HTBI primer set. TCRdb used MiXCR to reprocess the multiplex PCR reads, holding one entry per CDR3 protein. The top ten hold 5.8% of the sample, which has nearly 600,000 distinct CDR3 sequences, approximately 15% seen once. Material: blood. The receptors originated from a woman under 40 with Graves' hyperthyroidism that later progressed to Graves' ophthalmopathy.

The sample holds many counts of this clonotype. This chain links TRBV9 with TRBJ2-1; 12 bases fit TRBD2. Germline V CDR1 and CDR2: SGDLS, YYNGEE. V shed 4 bases, J shed 2 bases, and the junction held 7 bases outside the gene matches. This CDR3 has 17 residues. The CDR3 protein is CASSSRTSGTPYNEQFF. As DNA, the CDR3 is TGTGCCAGCAGCTCCCGGACTAGCGGGACCCCCTACAATGAGCAGTTCTTC.

This clonotype was seen ten or more times. The V call is TRBV18, the J call TRBJ2-2; a possible D gene is TRBD1 (5 bases). Germline V CDR1 and CDR2: KGHSH, LQKENI. Trimming removed 2 bases at V and 4 bases at J, with 14 bases between. There are 16 residues in the CDR3. The CDR3 sequence: CASSPKTDTATGELFF. The CDR3 DNA is TGTGCCAGCTCACCAAAGACAGACACGGCCACCGGGGAGCTGTTTTTT.

This clonotype has at least ten counts. This CDR3 reads CSARSAIAIDTQYF. For the CDR3, the DNA is TGCAGTGCTAGGTCTGCGATTGCAATAGATACGCAGTATTTT. The gene calls are TRBV20-1 and TRBJ2-3, with D unclear. The V and J ends lost 3 bases and 5 bases respectively, with 15 bases between them. In germline, CDR1 is DFQATT, CDR2 SNEGSKA (reference sequence). CDR3 length: 14 amino acids.

The V and J genes are TRBV29-1 and TRBJ2-7; TRBD2 aligns across 8 bases. CDR3 length equals 13 residues. Trimming cost V 8 bases and J 0 bases; bases outside gene matches: 6. CDR1 SQVTM and CDR2 ANQGSEA come from the germline V gene. The CDR3 DNA is TGCAGCATCATAGCGGGAAGCTCCTACGAGCAGTACTTC. Translation: CSIIAGSSYEQYF.

This clonotype was seen many times. V is TRBV2 and J is TRBJ1-1; D might be TRBD1 (6 bases). The CDR3 spans 14 residues. The V end lost 5 bases, the J end lost 3 bases, and 13 bases lay between the germline ends. CDR1 is SNHLY and CDR2 is FYNNEI in the germline V gene. DNA for the CDR3: TGTGCCAGCAGTACCCTACAGGGCTACACTGAAGCTTTCTTT. This encodes CASSTLQGYTEAFF.

The sample holds many counts of this clonotype. The V and J genes are TRBV28 and TRBJ1-6; 7 nucleotides agree with TRBD1. The CDR3 length is 14 residues. Germline CDR1 is MDHEN and CDR2 is SYDVKM. V was pared by 5 bases and J by 9 bases, with 7 bases of the junction left unmatched. CDR3 coding DNA: TGTGCCAGCAGTGACAGGGCCCGGGGTTCACCCCTCCACTTT. It is translated as CASSDRARGSPLHF.

This clonotype was found a few times. The rearrangement links TRBV4-3 to TRBJ2-7; D unresolved. V lost 2 bases to trimming and J lost 0 bases, with 8 bases between them. The CDR3 runs to 14 residues. CDR1 is LGHNA and CDR2 is YSLEER in the germline V gene. CDR3 protein: CASSQRQASYEQYF. CDR3 in DNA: TGCGCCAGCAGCCAAAGGCAGGCCTCCTACGAGCAGTACTTC.

The rearrangement uses TRBV27 and TRBJ2-2; weak D call: TRBD1 (5 bases). This CDR3 comprises 15 residues. Germline V lookup: CDR1 MNHEY, CDR2 SMNVEV (reference sequence). V shed 1 base and J shed 5 bases, with 11 bases lying between them. The CDR3 bases are TGTGCCAGCAGTTTATGGGCAGGGCGAACCGGGGAGCTGTTTTTT. It specifies CASSLWAGRTGELFF.

A single count supports this clonotype. The genes are TRBV2 and TRBJ2-7, with 7 bases that match TRBD1. The V gene end was trimmed by 2 bases and the J gene end by 5 bases; junction bases not matched to a gene: 9. Germline CDR1 reads SNHLY; CDR2 reads FYNNEI. This CDR3 contains 15 residues. CDR3 protein: CASSERLQGYNEQYF. The CDR3 nucleotides are TGTGCCAGCAGTGAACGGCTACAGGGGTACAACGAGCAGTACTTC.

The V gene is TRBV4-3, the J gene TRBJ1-4; no definite D call. Germline CDR1 reads LGHNA; CDR2 reads YSLEER. V was cut by 0 bases and J by 10 bases, with 18 bases left in between. The CDR3 runs 16 residues. CDR3 nucleotides: TGCGCCAGCAGCCAAGATTGGGCGGCAGCAAAGGGAAAACTGTTTTTT. The encoded protein is CASSQDWAAAKGKLFF.

This clonotype was counted ten times or more. The chain recombines TRBV28 with TRBJ1-2, with unresolved D. V was pared by 7 bases and J by 4 bases, with 19 bases between. The CDR3 is 15 amino acids. Germline values: CDR1 MDHEN, CDR2 SYDVKM. CDR3 protein: CASTFYGFVSYGYTF. The CDR3 region has the DNA TGTGCCAGCACCTTTTACGGATTTGTAAGCTATGGCTACACCTTC.

On this clonotype itself: This may stem from a read error, because a much larger clone lies one nucleotide away. This sequence joins TRBV10-3 and TRBJ1-1; 7 nucleotides agree with TRBD1. CDR3 length: 14 amino acids. The trim removed 5 bases at V and 1 base at J, leaving 4 bases unmatched. Germline CDR1 and CDR2: ENHRY and SYGVKD. For the CDR3, the DNA is TGTGCCATCAGTCCGGGACAGACGAACACTGAAGCTTTCTTT. Its protein is CAISPGQTNTEAFF.

V is TRBV7-2 and J is TRBJ2-5; a possible D gene is TRBD2 (6 bases). Per the germline V gene, CDR1 is SGHTA and CDR2 is FQGNSA. The CDR3 has 14 amino acids. Trimming took off 4 bases at V and 2 bases at J, with 11 bases between the two ends. The CDR3 loop reads CASSYRDSQETQYF. Written as DNA, the CDR3 is TGTGCCAGCAGCTACCGGGACTCTCAAGAGACCCAGTACTTC.

A few counts support this clonotype. The chain employs TRBV7-9 and TRBJ2-1; 7 bases match TRBD2. CDR3 size: 15 residues. CDR1 is SEHNR and CDR2 is FQNEAQ in the germline V gene (reference sequence). V shed 5 bases, J shed 7 bases, and the junction held 11 bases outside the gene matches. As DNA, the CDR3 is TGTGCCAGCAGCCTAGATGCGGGAGCGGGGAATGAGCAGTTCTTC. The encoded protein is CASSLDAGAGNEQFF.